The clone carrying this T cell receptor (beta chain) was found once. TCRdb's table, derived via immunoSEQ multiplex PCR, lists solely in-frame clones and lacks some. This table has over 15,000 clones, roughly three quarters appearing once. The data belong to a study of blood T cell repertoires in COVID-19. Germline assignment: CDR1 LNHNV and CDR2 YYDKDF (reference sequence). This CDR3 is built from 17 residues. Trimming took 3 bases from V and 2 from J; bases not matched to a gene: 2. The sample comprised peripheral blood. The chain carries TRBV15 and TRBJ1-6; 12 bases map to TRBD1. This clonotype originated in a man between 60 and 70 years old with acute or convalescent COVID-19. The CDR3 region is CATSRGQGATYNSPLHF. Written as DNA, the CDR3 is TGTGCCACCAGCAGGGGACAGGGGGCCACCTATAATTCACCCCTCCACTTT.